The source of this T cell receptor beta chain is a study of early T cells in non-severe SARS-CoV-2 infection. Background on the study: Sequencing used unsorted whole-blood bulk RNA, so chains lack pairing. Findings of the study overall: VDJdb-based annotation leaned toward anti-spike CD8 responses and missed private and CD4 specificities.

CDR3 length: 14 residues. V lost 7 bases, J lost 2 bases, and 17 bases lay in between. Germline CDR1 is SQVTM and CDR2 is ANQGSEA. This clonotype was seen a few times. The antigen is not known. Unique molecular identifiers (one per individual cDNA molecule) were attached. From the 5' RACE reads, TCRdb called clonotypes with MiXCR, one entry per CDR3 protein. This table holds under 95,000 distinct CDR3 sequences, 10% to 15% found once. The J gene is TRBJ2-5, the V gene TRBV29-1, with D hard to call. This sequence originates from an adult who was a healthcare worker with PCR-confirmed SARS-CoV-2 infection or an uninfected control (not recorded which). The sequenced sample was whole blood. For the CDR3, the DNA is TGCAGCGCTGACGTCGGACGGCTACAAGAGACCCAGTACTTC. It specifies CSADVGRLQETQYF.